The T cell receptor (beta chain) described here comes from a study of blood T cell repertoires in COVID-19. Study details: Acute and convalescent COVID-19 samples came from the United States, Italy and Spain.

The CDR3 contains 16 residues. Germline CDR1 and CDR2: PRHDT and FYEKMQ (reference sequence). V shed 6 bases, J shed 3 bases, and the junction held 9 bases outside the gene matches. Sequencing used immunoSEQ multiplex PCR; TCRdb keeps in-frame clones, though not all of them. The sample has 100,000 or so clones, around 84% seen once. The source material was peripheral blood. This chain joins TRBV13 and TRBJ1-2, with TRBD1 matching over 11 bases. This sequence originates from a woman aged 70-85 years with active or convalescent COVID-19. CDR3: CASRASGTGGDYGYTF. The CDR3, as DNA: TGTGCCAGCAGAGCCTCCGGGACAGGGGGTGACTATGGCTACACCTTC. Supplemented by reference TRBV13 and TRBJ1-2, the full variable domain reads AAGVIQSPRHLIKEKRETATLKCYPIPRHDTVYWYQQGPGQDPQFLISFYEKMQSDKGSIPDRFSAQQFSDYHSELNMSSLELGDSALYFCASRASGTGGDYGYTFGSGTRLTVV.